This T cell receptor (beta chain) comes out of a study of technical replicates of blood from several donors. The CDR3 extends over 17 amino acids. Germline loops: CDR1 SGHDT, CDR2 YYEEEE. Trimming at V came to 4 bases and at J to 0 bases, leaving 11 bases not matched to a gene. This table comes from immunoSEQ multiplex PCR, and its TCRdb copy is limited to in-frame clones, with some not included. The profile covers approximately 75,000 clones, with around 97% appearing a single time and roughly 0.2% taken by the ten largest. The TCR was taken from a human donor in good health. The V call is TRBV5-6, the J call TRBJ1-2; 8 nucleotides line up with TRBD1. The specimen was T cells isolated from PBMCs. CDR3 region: CASSPQGATSTNYGYTF. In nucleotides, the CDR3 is TGTGCCAGCAGCCCGCAGGGGGCTACTTCCACTAACTATGGCTACACCTTC.